The 8 T cell receptor beta chains reported below all come from one sample, sequenced in a study of cytomegalovirus exposure and HLA in healthy donors. The PCR was carried out with 60 Vbeta primers and 13 Jbeta primers. Data came from immunoSEQ multiplex PCR; TCRdb stores just in-frame clones and leaves some out. The table includes 150,000 to 200,000 clones, around 81% detected once. Sequenced sample: PBMCs. These receptors all come from a man between 18 and 35 years old in good health and CMV-seronegative.

The genes are TRBV6-5 and TRBJ2-7; TRBD2 matches 14 bases. CDR1 and CDR2 (germline): MNHEY, SVGAGI. The CDR3 length is 14 residues. The V and J ends lost 6 bases and 6 bases, in that order; junction bases with no gene match: 4. CDR3: CASSQGLAGVEQYF. DNA for the CDR3: TGTGCCAGCAGCCAGGGACTAGCGGGAGTCGAGCAGTACTTC.

The chain recombines TRBV2 with TRBJ2-2, with 10 positions matching TRBD2. This CDR3 has 16 residues. Germline trimming cut 7 bases from V and 3 bases from J; bases unmatched to any gene: 8. Looked up from germline, CDR1 is SNHLY and CDR2 is FYNNEI. The CDR3 spells CASTPLAGADTGELFF. The CDR3 nucleotides read TGTGCCAGCACACCCCTAGCGGGGGCGGACACCGGGGAGCTGTTTTTT. The full variable domain, completed using reference TRBV2 and TRBJ2-2, is EPEVTQTPSHQVTQMGQEVILRCVPISNHLYFYWYRQILGQKVEFLVSFYNNEISEKSEIFDDQFSVERPDGSNFTLKIRSTKLEDSAMYFCASTPLAGADTGELFFGEGSRLTVL.

The chain has TRBV7-8 and TRBJ2-7, with D possibly TRBD1 on 8 matching bases. Germline lookup yields CDR1 SGHVS and CDR2 FQNEAQ. CDR3 length: 16 amino acids. V was clipped by 5 bases and J by 3 bases, with 20 bases between them. This chain's CDR3 is CASSNRIQGGDYEQYF. The CDR3 DNA sequence: TGTGCCAGCAGCAACCGGATACAGGGGGGGGACTACGAGCAGTACTTC. The complete variable domain, with remaining parts taken from reference TRBV7-8 and TRBJ2-7, reads GAGVSQSPRYKVAKRGQDVALRCDPISGHVSLFWYQQALGQGPEFLTYFQNEAQLDKSGLPSDRFFAERPEGSVSTLKIQRTQQEDSAVYLCASSNRIQGGDYEQYFGPGTRLTVT.

This rearrangement joins TRBV25-1 to TRBJ2-1, with 9 nucleotides matching TRBD1. J was trimmed by 6 bases and V by 3 bases; bases with no gene match: 12. Germline V gives CDR1 MGHDK, CDR2 SYGVNS. CDR3 length: 17 amino acids. The CDR3 DNA reads TGTGCCAGCAGTGAGGGGTTCCGGGGACAGGGAGGCAATGAGCAGTTCTTC. Protein: CASSEGFRGQGGNEQFF.

V gene TRBV25-1 combines with J gene TRBJ2-5, with D possibly matching TRBD2 (5 bases). This CDR3 region has 12 residues. The V and J ends lost 6 bases and 5 bases respectively, with 10 bases between them. The germline V gene has CDR1 MGHDK and CDR2 SYGVNS. This CDR3 reads CASSHRGETQYF. In DNA, the CDR3 is TGTGCCAGCAGCCATAGAGGGGAGACCCAGTACTTC.

This clone appeared once. The chain has TRBV4-3 and TRBJ1-2, with 7 bases aligning to TRBD1. Germline CDR1 is LGHNA and CDR2 is YSLEER. The junction had 13 bases not matched to a gene; V was cut back by 1 base and J by 8 bases. This CDR3 spans 16 amino acids. In nucleotides, the CDR3 is TGCGCCAGCAGCCAAGGCTCGCAGGGCAAGACAGGGGGCTACACCTTC. Its protein product is CASSQGSQGKTGGYTF.

The V call is TRBV6-5, the J call TRBJ1-4; 9 bases line up with TRBD1. CDR1 is MNHEY, CDR2 SVGAGI, per germline. The ends lost 6 bases at V and 4 bases at J; junction bases unmatched: 3. The CDR3 loop spans 14 amino acids. The CDR3 nucleotides read TGTGCCAGCAGCCGGACAGGGGTTAATGAAAAACTGTTTTTT. Encoded protein: CASSRTGVNEKLFF.

This sequence joins TRBV19 and TRBJ2-6; D unresolved. Germline V CDR1 and CDR2: LNHDA, SQIVND (reference sequence). CDR3 size: 13 residues. In DNA, the CDR3 is TGTGTGACGCAGGCGCCTGGGGCCAACGTCCTGACTTTC. It yields the protein CVTQAPGANVLTF.